These T cell receptor beta chains were read from a single sample in a study of T cell responses to AZD1222 COVID-19 vaccine. TCRdb keeps only in-frame clones here, not all; method: immunoSEQ multiplex PCR. Seen here are roughly 120,000 clones, 70% to 90% observed once, and the top ten hold approximately 8.4%. This specimen consisted of peripheral blood, obtained on day 0 of AZD1222 vaccination. The receptors here all came from an adult in good health. The CDR3 runs from the conserved cysteine through the conserved F or W. Each record gives: clone size, V gene, J gene, D gene, CDR3 protein, CDR3 DNA. D genes are given only for firm matches. Some rows have no size entry. The others give once, few or many, or a class for an expanded clone.

>NA|TRBV9|TRBJ1-1|NA
CASSETDGWDTEAFF
TGTGCCAGCAGCGAAACTGACGGGTGGGACACTGAAGCTTTCTTT
>NA|TRBV6-2/TRBV6-3|TRBJ2-1|TRBD2
CASSYVASGRDEQFF
TGTGCCAGCAGTTACGTAGCTAGCGGGAGGGATGAGCAGTTCTTC
>NA|TRBV28|TRBJ1-6|NA
CASITGTSSYNSPLHF
TGTGCCAGCATCACAGGGACGAGCTCCTATAATTCACCCCTCCACTTT
>NA|TRBV19|TRBJ1-4|NA
CASNPGTWNEKLFF
TGTGCCAGTAACCCCGGGACCTGGAATGAAAAACTGTTTTTT
>few|TRBV4-2|TRBJ2-2|TRBD2
CASSQEGSGLAALGELFF
TGTGCCAGCAGCCAAGAGGGTTCGGGACTAGCGGCTCTGGGGGAGCTGTTTTTT
>NA|TRBV7-9|TRBJ1-1|NA
CASSLELNTEAFF
TGTGCCAGCAGCTTAGAACTGAACACTGAAGCTTTCTTT
>NA|TRBV28|TRBJ2-7|NA
CASSSGDPAQYF
TGTGCCAGCAGTTCCGGGGACCCCGCGCAGTACTTC
>NA|TRBV7-2|TRBJ2-3|NA
CASSLVLADTQYF
TGTGCCAGCAGCTTAGTCTTGGCAGATACGCAGTATTTT
>NA|TRBV14|TRBJ2-7|NA
CASSQVDRGIRSYEQYF
TGTGCCAGCAGCCAAGTGGATCGAGGGATCAGGTCCTACGAGCAGTACTTC
>NA|TRBV29-1|TRBJ2-1|TRBD2
CSVPLLGLAGDYNEQFF
TGCAGCGTTCCCTTACTCGGACTAGCGGGGGATTACAATGAGCAGTTCTTC
>NA|TRBV5-1|TRBJ1-4|NA
CASSLGSATNEKLFF
TGCGCCAGCAGCTTGGGGTCAGCAACTAATGAAAAACTGTTTTTT
>NA|TRBV28|TRBJ1-5|TRBD1
CASSLFSTGGRSNQPQHF
TGTGCCAGCAGTTTATTCTCCACAGGGGGCCGTAGCAATCAGCCCCAGCATTTT
>NA|TRBV19|TRBJ1-5|NA
CASSIFHLNQPQHF
TGTGCCAGTAGTATCTTCCACCTAAATCAGCCCCAGCATTTT
>NA|TRBV13|TRBJ2-1|TRBD2
CASSPPLDRGGYNEQFF
TGTGCCAGCAGCCCGCCGCTGGATCGGGGGGGTTACAATGAGCAGTTCTTC
>NA|TRBV10-3|TRBJ1-3|TRBD1
CATGTAGNTIYF
TGTGCCACCGGGACAGCTGGAAACACCATATATTTT
>NA|TRBV4-2|TRBJ1-1|NA
CASSLIPGHIDTEAFF
TGTGCCAGCAGCCTGATACCGGGACATATTGACACTGAAGCTTTCTTT
>NA|TRBV13|TRBJ1-3|TRBD1
CASSSNQGEPGNTIYF
TGTGCCAGCAGCTCAAACCAGGGGGAACCTGGAAACACCATATATTTT
>NA|TRBV28|TRBJ2-1|TRBD2
CASLGLSENYNEQFF
TGTGCCAGCCTGGGACTAAGCGAAAACTACAATGAGCAGTTCTTC
>NA|TRBV15|TRBJ1-4|TRBD1
CATSRPPQGKVEKLFF
TGTGCCACCAGCAGACCCCCACAGGGGAAGGTGGAAAAACTGTTTTTT
>NA|TRBV18|TRBJ1-1|NA
CASSPGTTGTANTEAFF
TGTGCCAGCTCACCAGGAACCACCGGGACCGCGAACACTGAAGCTTTCTTT
>NA|TRBV4-1|TRBJ1-3|NA
CASSSRAAASGNTIYF
TGCGCCAGCAGCTCTCGCGCGGCAGCCTCTGGAAACACCATATATTTT
>NA|TRBV5-1|TRBJ1-1|NA
CASSLGPGEGSEAFF
TGCGCCAGCAGCTTGGGGCCAGGGGAGGGGTCTGAAGCTTTCTTT
>NA|TRBV9|TRBJ2-1|TRBD1
CASSTGTGVNEQFF
TGTGCCAGCAGCACCGGGACAGGGGTTAATGAGCAGTTCTTC
>NA|TRBV5-4|TRBJ2-7|TRBD2
CASSLGSSGSSYEQYF
TGTGCCAGCAGCTTGGGTTCTAGCGGGAGCTCCTACGAGCAGTACTTC
>NA|TRBV10-2|TRBJ2-1|TRBD1
CASSEDRGGIRNEQFF
TGCGCCAGCAGTGAGGACAGGGGTGGTATAAGGAATGAGCAGTTCTTC
>NA|TRBV25-1|TRBJ1-6|NA
CASSEHGGLGNSPLHF
TGTGCCAGCAGTGAACACGGAGGGCTAGGTAATTCACCCCTCCACTTT
>NA|TRBV18|TRBJ1-2|NA
CASSPTGGQISNYGYTF
TGTGCCAGCTCACCCACCGGCGGACAGATATCAAACTATGGCTACACCTTC
>NA|TRBV3-1/TRBV3-2|TRBJ2-3|TRBD2
CASSALSTSADTQYF
TGTGCCAGCAGCGCACTGAGTACTAGCGCGGATACGCAGTATTTT
>NA|TRBV24-1|TRBJ1-1|TRBD1
CATGDSENTEAFF
TGTGCCACCGGGGACAGTGAAAACACTGAAGCTTTCTTT
>NA|TRBV6-5|TRBJ1-5|NA
CASRIDRSQGQPQHF
TGTGCCAGCAGGATAGACAGGTCACAGGGACAGCCCCAGCATTTT
>NA|TRBV19|TRBJ1-1|NA
CASLSLDGMNTEAFF
TGTGCCAGTCTAAGTCTAGACGGAATGAACACTGAAGCTTTCTTT
>NA|TRBV19|TRBJ2-5|TRBD2
CASSPEQWGTSGQETQYF
TGTGCCAGTAGTCCGGAGCAATGGGGGACTAGCGGACAAGAGACCCAGTACTTC
>NA|TRBV7-6|TRBJ2-5|NA
CASSLGASQETQYF
TGTGCCAGCAGCTTAGGGGCTAGCCAAGAGACCCAGTACTTC
>NA|TRBV5-1|TRBJ1-2|NA
CASSLGVRAEGYTF
TGCGCCAGCAGCTTGGGAGTCAGGGCAGAAGGCTACACCTTC
>NA|TRBV5-1|TRBJ2-2|TRBD2
CASSSGTSEYTGELFF
TGCGCCAGCAGCAGCGGGACTAGCGAATACACCGGGGAGCTGTTTTTT
>NA|TRBV7-3|TRBJ1-1|NA
CASSLRVADTEAFF
TGTGCCAGCAGCTTAAGGGTCGCGGACACTGAAGCTTTCTTT
>NA|TRBV30|TRBJ1-2|NA
CAWRLTGLTFGYTF
TGTGCCTGGAGATTGACAGGTTTAACCTTCGGCTACACCTTC
>NA|TRBV18|TRBJ1-2|TRBD1
CASSPGTGSYGYTF
TGTGCCAGCTCACCAGGGACAGGGTCCTATGGCTACACCTTC
>NA|TRBV29-1|TRBJ2-1|NA
CSGSRGQGQFF
TGCAGCGGCTCACGGGGGCAGGGGCAGTTCTTC
>NA|TRBV24-1|TRBJ2-1|NA
CATSDPTADLYNEQFF
TGTGCCACCAGTGATCCAACAGCGGACCTCTACAATGAGCAGTTCTTC
>few|TRBV5-1|TRBJ2-7|NA
CASSLMAGRTYEQYF
TGCGCCAGCAGCTTGATGGCAGGGCGGACCTACGAGCAGTACTTC
>NA|TRBV6-5|TRBJ1-5|TRBD1
CASRGTGESNQPQHF
TGTGCCAGCAGGGGGACAGGGGAGAGCAATCAGCCCCAGCATTTT
>once|TRBV13|TRBJ2-4|TRBD2
CASSWGLAGTKNIQYF
TGTGCCAGCAGCTGGGGACTAGCGGGAACCAAAAACATTCAGTACTTC
>NA|TRBV7-9|TRBJ2-5|NA
CASSLALGGRETQYF
TGTGCCAGCAGCTTAGCGCTGGGGGGCCGGGAGACCCAGTACTTC
>NA|TRBV7-9|TRBJ2-7|TRBD2
CASSFVTSYHEQYF
TGTGCCAGCAGCTTCGTGACTAGCTACCACGAGCAGTACTTC
>once|TRBV6-5|TRBJ1-4|NA
CASSYSREKLFF
TGTGCCAGCAGTTACTCGCGGGAAAAACTGTTTTTT
>NA|TRBV2|TRBJ2-2|TRBD1
CATGQVNTGELFF
TGTGCCACGGGACAGGTGAACACCGGGGAGCTGTTTTTT